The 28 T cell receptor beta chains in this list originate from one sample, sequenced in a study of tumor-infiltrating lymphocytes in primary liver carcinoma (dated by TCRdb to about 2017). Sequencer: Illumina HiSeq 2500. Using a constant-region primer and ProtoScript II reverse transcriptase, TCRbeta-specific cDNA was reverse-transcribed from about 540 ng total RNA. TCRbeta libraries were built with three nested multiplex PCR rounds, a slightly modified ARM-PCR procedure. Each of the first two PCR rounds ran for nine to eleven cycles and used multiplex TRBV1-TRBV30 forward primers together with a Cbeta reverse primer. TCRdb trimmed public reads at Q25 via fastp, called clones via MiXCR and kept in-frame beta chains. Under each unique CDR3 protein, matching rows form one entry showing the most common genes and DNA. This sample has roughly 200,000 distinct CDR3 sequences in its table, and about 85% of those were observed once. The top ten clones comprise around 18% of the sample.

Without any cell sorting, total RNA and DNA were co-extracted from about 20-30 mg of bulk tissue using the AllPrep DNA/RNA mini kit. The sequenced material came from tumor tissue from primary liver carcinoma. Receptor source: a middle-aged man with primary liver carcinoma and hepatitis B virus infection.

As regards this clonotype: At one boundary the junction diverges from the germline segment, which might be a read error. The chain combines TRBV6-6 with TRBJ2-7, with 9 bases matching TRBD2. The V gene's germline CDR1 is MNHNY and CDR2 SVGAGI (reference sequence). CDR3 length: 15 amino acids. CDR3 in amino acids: CTSSQLAGMVDEQYF. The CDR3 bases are TGTACCAGCAGTCAGCTAGCGGGAATGGTGGACGAGCAGTACTTC.

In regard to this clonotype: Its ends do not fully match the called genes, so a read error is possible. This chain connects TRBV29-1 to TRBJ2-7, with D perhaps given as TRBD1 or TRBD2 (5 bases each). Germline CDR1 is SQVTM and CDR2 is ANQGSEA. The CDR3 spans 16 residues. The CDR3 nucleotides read TGCAGCGCCGTGACATCTGGGACCGGCAATCCCTATGAGCAGTACTTC. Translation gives CSAVTSGTGNPYEQYF.

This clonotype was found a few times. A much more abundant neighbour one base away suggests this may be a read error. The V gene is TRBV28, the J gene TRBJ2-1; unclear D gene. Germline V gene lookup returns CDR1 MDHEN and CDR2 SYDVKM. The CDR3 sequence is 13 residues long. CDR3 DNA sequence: TGTACCAGCAGTCTCGGGCCCTATGGTGAGCAGTTCTTC. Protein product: CTSSLGPYGEQFF. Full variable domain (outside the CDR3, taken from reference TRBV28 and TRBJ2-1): DVKVTQSSRYLVKRTGEKVFLECVQDMDHENMFWYRQDPGLGLRLIYFSYDVKMKEKGDIPEGYSVSREKKERFSLILESASTNQTSMYLCTSSLGPYGEQFFGPGTRLTVL.

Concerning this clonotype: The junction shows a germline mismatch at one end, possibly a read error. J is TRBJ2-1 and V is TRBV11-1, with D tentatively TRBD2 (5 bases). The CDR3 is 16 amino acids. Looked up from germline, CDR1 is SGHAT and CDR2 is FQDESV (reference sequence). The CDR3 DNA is TGTGCCAGCAGTTTAGCGCGAGGAGGCTTTCGCTATGAGCAGCTCTTC. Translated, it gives CASSLARGGFRYEQLF.

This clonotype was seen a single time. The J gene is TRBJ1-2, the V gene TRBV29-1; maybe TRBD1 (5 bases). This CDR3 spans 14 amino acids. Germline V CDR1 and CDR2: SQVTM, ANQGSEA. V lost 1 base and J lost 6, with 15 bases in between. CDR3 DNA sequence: TGCAGCGTTGAAGCGGAAAAAGGGGCGGATGGCTACACCTTC. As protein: CSVEAEKGADGYTF.

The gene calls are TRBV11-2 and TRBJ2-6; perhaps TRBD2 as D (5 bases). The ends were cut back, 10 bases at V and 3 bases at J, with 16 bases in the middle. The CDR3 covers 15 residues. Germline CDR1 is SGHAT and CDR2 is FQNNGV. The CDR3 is CATQRSHYGANVLTF. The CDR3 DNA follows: TGTGCCACCCAGCGGTCGCACTATGGGGCCAACGTCCTGACTTTC.

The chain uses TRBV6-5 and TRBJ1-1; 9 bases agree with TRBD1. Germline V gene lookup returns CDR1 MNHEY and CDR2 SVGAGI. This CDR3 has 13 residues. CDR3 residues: CVRSRTGETEAFF. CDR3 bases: TGTGTCAGGAGTAGGACAGGGGAGACAGAAGCTTTCTTT.

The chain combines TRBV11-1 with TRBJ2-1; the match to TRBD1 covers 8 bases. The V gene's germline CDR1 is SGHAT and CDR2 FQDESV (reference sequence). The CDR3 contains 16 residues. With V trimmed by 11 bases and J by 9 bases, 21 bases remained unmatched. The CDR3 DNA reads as TGTGCCCGCACCTCATCCCGAGACAGGGGTTTAATTGAGCAGTTCTTC. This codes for CARTSSRDRGLIEQFF.

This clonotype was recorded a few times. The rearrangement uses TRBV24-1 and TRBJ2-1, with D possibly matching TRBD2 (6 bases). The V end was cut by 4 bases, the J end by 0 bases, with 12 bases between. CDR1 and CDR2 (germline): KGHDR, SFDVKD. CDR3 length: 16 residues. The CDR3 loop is CATSEPGLGSYNEQFF. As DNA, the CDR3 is TGTGCCACCAGTGAACCGGGACTGGGCTCCTACAATGAGCAGTTCTTC.

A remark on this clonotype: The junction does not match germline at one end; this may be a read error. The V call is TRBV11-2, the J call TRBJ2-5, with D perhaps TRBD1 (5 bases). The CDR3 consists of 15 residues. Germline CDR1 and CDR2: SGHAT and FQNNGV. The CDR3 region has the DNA TGTGCCAACAGCTTAGGGGTTAGTGGACAAGAGACCCAGTACTTC. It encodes CANSLGVSGQETQYF.

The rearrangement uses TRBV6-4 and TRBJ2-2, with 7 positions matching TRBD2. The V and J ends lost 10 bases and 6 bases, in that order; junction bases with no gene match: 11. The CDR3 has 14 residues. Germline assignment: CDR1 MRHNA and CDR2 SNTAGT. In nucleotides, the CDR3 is TGTGCCAACAATGACGGACGGGGGGCCGGGGAGCTGTTTTTT. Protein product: CANNDGRGAGELFF.

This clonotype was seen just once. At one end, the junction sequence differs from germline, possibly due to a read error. The CDR3 sequence: CTSIYAGLSRANVLTF. DNA for the CDR3: TGTACCAGCATTTACGCGGGACTCTCTAGGGCCAACGTACTGACTTTC. The chain couples TRBV6-2 or TRBV6-3 to TRBJ2-6; tentatively, D is TRBD2 (6 bases). Germline-derived CDR1 and CDR2 are MNHEY and SVGEGT. CDR3 length: 16 amino acids.

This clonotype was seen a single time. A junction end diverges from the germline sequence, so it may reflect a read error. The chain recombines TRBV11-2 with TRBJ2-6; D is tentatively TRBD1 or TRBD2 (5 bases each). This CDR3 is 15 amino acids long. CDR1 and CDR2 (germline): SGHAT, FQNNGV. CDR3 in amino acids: CATQRPRTGANVLTF. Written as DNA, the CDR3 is TGTGCCACCCAGCGGCCGCGCACTGGGGCTAACGTCTTGACTTTC.

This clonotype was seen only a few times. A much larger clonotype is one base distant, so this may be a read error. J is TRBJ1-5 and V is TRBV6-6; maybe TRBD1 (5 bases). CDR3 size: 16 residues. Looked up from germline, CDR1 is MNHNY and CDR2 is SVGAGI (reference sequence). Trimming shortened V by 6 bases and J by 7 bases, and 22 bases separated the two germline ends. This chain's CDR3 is CASSPTGLRQGQPQHF. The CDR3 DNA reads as TGTGCCAGCAGCCCAACGGGACTCCGGCAAGGACAGCCCCAGCATTTT.

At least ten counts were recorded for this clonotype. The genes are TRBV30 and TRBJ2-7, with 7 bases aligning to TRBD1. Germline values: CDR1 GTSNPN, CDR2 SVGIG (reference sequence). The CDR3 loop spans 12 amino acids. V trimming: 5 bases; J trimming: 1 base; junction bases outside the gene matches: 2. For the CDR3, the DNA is TGTGCCTGGGAGACAGGGTCCTACGAGCAGTACTTC. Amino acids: CAWETGSYEQYF.

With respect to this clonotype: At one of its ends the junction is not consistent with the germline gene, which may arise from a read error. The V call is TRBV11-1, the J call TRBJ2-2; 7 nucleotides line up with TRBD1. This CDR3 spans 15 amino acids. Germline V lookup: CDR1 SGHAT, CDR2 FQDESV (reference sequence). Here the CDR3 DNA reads TGTGTCAGCAGCACGGGACAGACTAACACCGGGGAGCCGGTTTTT. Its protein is CVSSTGQTNTGEPVF. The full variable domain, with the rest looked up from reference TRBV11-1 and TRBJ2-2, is EAEVAQSPRYKITEKSQAVAFWCDPISGHATLYWYRQILGQGPELLVQFQDESVVDDSQLPKDRFSAERLKGVDSTLKIQPAELGDSAMYLCVSSTGQTNTGEPVFGEGSRLTVL.

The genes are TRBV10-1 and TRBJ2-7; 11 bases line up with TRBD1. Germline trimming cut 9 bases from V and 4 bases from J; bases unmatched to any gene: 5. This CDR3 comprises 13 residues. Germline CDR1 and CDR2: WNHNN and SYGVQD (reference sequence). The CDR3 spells CASSRDRGYEQYF. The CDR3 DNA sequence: TGCGCCAGTAGTAGGGACAGGGGGTACGAGCAGTACTTC.

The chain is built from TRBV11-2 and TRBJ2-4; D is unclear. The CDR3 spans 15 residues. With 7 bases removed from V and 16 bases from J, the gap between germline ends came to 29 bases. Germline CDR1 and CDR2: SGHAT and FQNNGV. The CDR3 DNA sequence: TGTGCCAGCACCACTTCGACGATAGCCAAAAACATACACTACTTC. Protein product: CASTTSTIAKNIHYF.

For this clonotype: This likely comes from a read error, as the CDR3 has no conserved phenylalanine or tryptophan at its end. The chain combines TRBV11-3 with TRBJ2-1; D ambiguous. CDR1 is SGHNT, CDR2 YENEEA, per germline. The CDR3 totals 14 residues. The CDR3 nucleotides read TGTGCCAGCAGCTTAGACGTCTCGAACAATGAACAGTTCCTC. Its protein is CASSLDVSNNEQFL.

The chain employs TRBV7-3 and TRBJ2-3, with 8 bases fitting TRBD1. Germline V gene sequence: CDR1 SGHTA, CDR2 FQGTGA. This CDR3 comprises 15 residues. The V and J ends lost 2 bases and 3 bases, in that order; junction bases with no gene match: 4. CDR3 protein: CASSLDRGGTDTQYF. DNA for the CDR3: TGTGCCAGCAGCTTAGACAGGGGTGGAACAGATACGCAGTATTTT.

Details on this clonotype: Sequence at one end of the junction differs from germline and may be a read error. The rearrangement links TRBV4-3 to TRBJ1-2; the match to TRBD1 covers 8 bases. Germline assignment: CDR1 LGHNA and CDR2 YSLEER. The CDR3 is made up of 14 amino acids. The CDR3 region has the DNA TGTGCCAGCAACTTCCAGGGGGCAGGCTATGGCTACACCTTC. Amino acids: CASNFQGAGYGYTF.

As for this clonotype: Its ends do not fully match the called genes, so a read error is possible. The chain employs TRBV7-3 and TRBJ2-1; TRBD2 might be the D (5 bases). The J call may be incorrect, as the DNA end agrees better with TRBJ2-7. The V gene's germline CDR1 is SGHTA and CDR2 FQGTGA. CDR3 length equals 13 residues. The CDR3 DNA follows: TGTGCCAGCACCTTAGGACTGAACAATGAGCAGTACTTC. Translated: CASTLGLNNEQYF.

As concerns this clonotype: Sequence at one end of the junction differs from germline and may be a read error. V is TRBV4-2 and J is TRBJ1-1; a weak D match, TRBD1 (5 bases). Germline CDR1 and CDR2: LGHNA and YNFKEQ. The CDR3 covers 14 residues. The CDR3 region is CASSQDRGNTEVFF. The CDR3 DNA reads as TGTGCCAGTAGCCAAGATCGGGGGAATACTGAAGTTTTCTTT.

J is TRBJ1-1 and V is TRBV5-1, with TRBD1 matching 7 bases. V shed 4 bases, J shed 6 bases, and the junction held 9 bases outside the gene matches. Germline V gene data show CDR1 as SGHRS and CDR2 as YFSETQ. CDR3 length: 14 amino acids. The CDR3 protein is CASSPDRDLPEAFF. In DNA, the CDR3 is TGCGCCAGCAGCCCAGACAGGGACCTACCTGAAGCTTTCTTT. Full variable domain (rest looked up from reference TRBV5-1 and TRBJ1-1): KAGVTQTPRYLIKTRGQQVTLSCSPISGHRSVSWYQQTPGQGLQFLFEYFSETQRNKGNFPGRFSGRQFSNSRSEMNVSTLELGDSALYLCASSPDRDLPEAFFGQGTRLTVV.

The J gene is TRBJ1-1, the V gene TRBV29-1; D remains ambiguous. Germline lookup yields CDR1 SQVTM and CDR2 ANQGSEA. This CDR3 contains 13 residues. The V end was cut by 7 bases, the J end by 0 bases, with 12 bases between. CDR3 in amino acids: CSDLPGLNTEAFF. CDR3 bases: TGCAGCGACCTACCAGGCCTGAACACTGAAGCTTTCTTT.

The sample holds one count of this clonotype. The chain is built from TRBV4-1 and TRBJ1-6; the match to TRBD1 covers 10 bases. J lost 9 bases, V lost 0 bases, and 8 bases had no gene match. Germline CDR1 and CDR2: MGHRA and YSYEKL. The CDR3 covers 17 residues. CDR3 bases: TGCGCCAGCAGCCAAGACCGGGGACAGGGGCATGGTTCACCCCTCCACTTT. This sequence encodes CASSQDRGQGHGSPLHF.

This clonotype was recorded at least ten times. DNA of the CDR3: TGTGCCTGGAGTGGGACTAGCGGAAATGAGCAGTTCTTC. Its translation: CAWSGTSGNEQFF. This chain uses TRBV30 with TRBJ2-1; TRBD2 matches 10 bases. V dropped 1 base and J dropped 7; count of bases not matched to a gene: 1. The CDR3 is 13 amino acids. The germline CDR1 and CDR2 sequences are GTSNPN and SVGIG (reference sequence). Looking up the rest from reference TRBV30 and TRBJ2-1 gives the full variable domain: SQTIHQWPATLVQPVGSPLSLECTVEGTSNPNLYWYRQAAGRGLQLLFYSVGIGQISSEVPQNLSASRPQDRQFILSSKKLLLSDSGFYLCAWSGTSGNEQFFGPGTRLTVL.

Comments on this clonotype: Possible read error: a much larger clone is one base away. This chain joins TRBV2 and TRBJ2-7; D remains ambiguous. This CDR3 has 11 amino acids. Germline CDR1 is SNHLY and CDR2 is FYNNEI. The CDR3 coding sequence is TGTGCCAGCAGTGAAGCGCTTCAGGTTACTTTC. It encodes CASSEALQVTF. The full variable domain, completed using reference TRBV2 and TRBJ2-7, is EPEVTQTPSHQVTQMGQEVILRCVPISNHLYFYWYRQILGQKVEFLVSFYNNEISEKSEIFDDQFSVERPDGSNFTLKIRSTKLEDSAMYFCASSEALQVTFGPGTRLTVT.